The 14 T cell receptor beta chains reported below all come from one sample, sequenced in a study of blood T cell repertoires in COVID-19. Only in-frame clones appear in the TCRdb table, and some are missing; sequencing was by immunoSEQ multiplex PCR. Seen here are approximately 85,000 clones, about 86% observed once, and the top ten hold 20% to 25%. Sequenced: peripheral blood. Every receptor here comes from a woman aged 80 or over in a cohort sampled during active or convalescent COVID-19.

The chain recombines TRBV28 with TRBJ1-1; D is possibly TRBD1 (5 bases). The CDR3 loop spans 16 amino acids. V lost 6 bases, J lost 1 base, and 18 bases lay in between. The V gene's germline CDR1 is MDHEN and CDR2 SYDVKM. CDR3 loop: CASRRWATAWNTEAFF. The CDR3 DNA reads as TGTGCCAGCAGAAGATGGGCGACAGCCTGGAACACTGAAGCTTTCTTT.

J is TRBJ2-7 and V is TRBV7-8; TRBD1 is a possible D gene (5 bases). This CDR3 contains 12 residues. CDR1 and CDR2 from the germline V gene are SGHVS and FQNEAQ. Trimming took off 5 bases at V and 7 bases at J, with 12 bases between the two ends. The CDR3 DNA sequence: TGTGCCAGCAGCCTAACAGGAAGGGAGCAGTACTTC. Amino acid sequence: CASSLTGREQYF.

This chain joins TRBV5-4 and TRBJ2-7; perhaps TRBD1 as D (6 bases). CDR3 length: 14 residues. The V end lost 1 base, the J end lost 2 bases, and 10 bases lay between the germline ends. The germline V gene has CDR1 SGHNT and CDR2 YYREEE (reference sequence). CDR3 coding DNA: TGTGCCAGCAGCTTGCAGGGGAATCCCTACGAGCAGTACGTC. Translated: CASSLQGNPYEQYV.

This clone was observed a few times. The rearrangement uses TRBV11-2 and TRBJ1-6; no clear D. The germline V and J ends were trimmed by 1 base and 9 bases, with 10 bases remaining between them. The CDR3 loop spans 14 amino acids. The germline V gene encodes CDR1 SGHAT and CDR2 FQNNGV. CDR3 sequence: CASSLVGRGSPLHF. The CDR3 DNA sequence: TGTGCCAGCAGCTTAGTGGGTCGGGGTTCACCCCTCCACTTT.

The chain carries TRBV21-1 and TRBJ1-5. TRBV21-1 is shown as a pseudogene. This CDR3 contains 14 residues. CDR3 coding DNA: TGTGCCAGCAGCAAAGAGGAGTCCAATCAGCCCCAGCATTTT. Translated, it gives CASSKEESNQPQHF.

The chain links TRBV28 to TRBJ1-1, with TRBD1 as a possible D gene (6 bases). Germline assignment: CDR1 MDHEN and CDR2 SYDVKM. V lost 3 bases to trimming and J lost 8 bases, with 16 bases between them. The CDR3 runs 14 residues. The CDR3 DNA sequence: TGTGCCAGCAGTTTCCGATCAGGGGCTGCGGAAGCTTTCTTT. Residues: CASSFRSGAAEAFF.

V usage is TRBV25-1 and J usage is TRBJ1-5; D is undetermined. Trimming took 3 bases from V and 1 from J, leaving 4 bases between them. Germline V gene sequence: CDR1 MGHDK, CDR2 SYGVNS. The length of the CDR3 is 13 residues. As DNA, the CDR3 is TGTGCCAGCAGTGACAGAAGCAATCAGCCCCAGCATTTT. Its translation is CASSDRSNQPQHF. The full variable domain, rest sourced from reference TRBV25-1 and TRBJ1-5, is EADIYQTPRYLVIGTGKKITLECSQTMGHDKMYWYQQDPGMELHLIHYSYGVNSTEKGDLSSESTVSRIRTEHFPLTLESARPSHTSQYLCASSDRSNQPQHFGDGTRLSIL.

The J gene is TRBJ2-7, the V gene TRBV10-3, with TRBD2 matching over 11 bases. The trim removed 7 bases at V and 6 bases at J, leaving 8 bases unmatched. CDR3 size: 14 residues. Germline loops: CDR1 ENHRY, CDR2 SYGVKD. This CDR3 is CAINKLAGVTEQYV. In DNA, the CDR3 is TGTGCCATCAATAAACTAGCGGGAGTAACCGAGCAGTACGTC.

The chain combines TRBV9 with TRBJ2-3, with 12 bases matching TRBD1. Germline assignment: CDR1 SGDLS and CDR2 YYNGEE. This CDR3 spans 15 amino acids. V was clipped by 3 bases and J by 4 bases; unmatched bases: 3. CDR3 bases: TGTGCCAGCAGCGCCGGGACAGGGGGCGCAGATACGCAGTATTTT. It specifies CASSAGTGGADTQYF.

This chain links TRBV28 with TRBJ2-5; tentatively, D is TRBD1 (6 bases). The CDR3 covers 15 residues. Germline V CDR1 and CDR2: MDHEN, SYDVKM. V gave up 3 bases and J gave up 1 base, with 12 bases separating them. The CDR3: CASSLAGVGQETQYF. CDR3 nucleotides: TGTGCCAGCAGTTTGGCAGGGGTGGGCCAAGAGACCCAGTACTTC.

CDR3 nucleotides: TGTGCCAGCAGCTTGTCGGGGGGCGCGATGGAAGAGACCCAGTACTTC. Protein: CASSLSGGAMEETQYF. The chain carries TRBV5-4 and TRBJ2-5; weak D call: TRBD2 (7 bases). Germline V gene data show CDR1 as SGHNT and CDR2 as YYREEE (reference sequence). V was trimmed by 1 base and J by 3 bases, leaving 16 bases between them. CDR3 length: 16 amino acids.

The CDR3 loop is CASSYSGDGYTF. CDR3 DNA: TGTGCCAGCAGTTATTCAGGGGATGGCTACACCTTC. The chain couples TRBV6-5 to TRBJ1-2; D might be TRBD1 (6 bases). Between the trimmed V and J ends, which lost 3 bases and 6 bases, there was a span of 8 bases. CDR1 and CDR2 (germline): MNHEY, SVGAGI. The CDR3 consists of 12 residues.

The chain combines TRBV15 with TRBJ2-2; TRBD1 matches at 10 bases. With 6 bases clipped from V and 5 bases from J, the junction kept 9 bases outside the gene matches. There are 16 residues in the CDR3. Germline CDR1 is LNHNV and CDR2 is YYDKDF (reference sequence). The CDR3 sequence: CATRDGDRGLTGELFF. The CDR3 DNA sequence: TGTGCCACCAGGGACGGGGACAGGGGTTTGACCGGGGAGCTGTTTTTT.

V is TRBV5-1 and J is TRBJ2-1, with no clear D. Germline loops: CDR1 SGHRS, CDR2 YFSETQ. V lost 0 bases to trimming and J lost 3 bases, with 7 bases between them. The CDR3 runs to 14 residues. Written as DNA, the CDR3 is TGCGCCAGCAGCTTGGAAGCCCGCTACAATGAGCAGTTCTTC. It specifies CASSLEARYNEQFF.